A single sample is the source of the 22 T cell receptor beta chains below, sequenced in a study of T cell repertoires in cytomegalovirus infection. MiXCR, applied by TCRdb to the reads, yields one record per CDR3 protein. The sample includes roughly 230,000 distinct CDR3 sequences, approximately 24% of them seen just once. Source material: CD8+ T cells from PBMCs. Receptor source: a human donor in good health (CMV status not recorded). Some clones in this sample may be carry-over from other donors' samples.

V is TRBV7-2 and J is TRBJ2-6, with D uncertain. The ends were cut back, 3 bases at V and 0 bases at J, with 6 bases in the middle. This CDR3 is 15 amino acids long. Germline values: CDR1 SGHTA, CDR2 FQGNSA. The CDR3 sequence: CASSFYSSGANVLTF. The CDR3 DNA sequence: TGTGCCAGCAGCTTTTACAGCTCTGGGGCCAACGTCCTGACTTTC. Filled out from reference TRBV7-2 and TRBJ2-6, the complete variable domain reads GAGVSQSPSNKVTEKGKDVELRCDPISGHTALYWYRQSLGQGLEFLIYFQGNSAPDKSGLPSDRFSAERTGGSVSTLTIQRTQQEDSAVYLCASSFYSSGANVLTFGAGSRLTVL.

V and J are TRBV12-3 or TRBV12-4 and TRBJ1-2; D is perhaps TRBD1 (5 bases). Deletions cut 7 bases from V and 1 base from J, with 16 bases between. This CDR3 is built from 15 residues. In DNA, the CDR3 is TGTGCCAGCAATGGACACAACTCTTTTAACTATGGCTACACCTTC. Protein product: CASNGHNSFNYGYTF.

This clonotype was seen many times. The rearrangement uses TRBV28 and TRBJ2-5, with 11 bases that match TRBD2. This CDR3 has 16 amino acids. Germline CDR1 reads MDHEN; CDR2 reads SYDVKM. V was clipped by 5 bases and J by 2 bases; unmatched bases: 7. The CDR3 DNA sequence: TGTGCCAGCAGTCCACTAGCGGGGGTTCAACAAGAGACCCAGTACTTC. It encodes CASSPLAGVQQETQYF.

This clonotype was seen ten or more times. The rearrangement joins TRBV2 to TRBJ1-2; tentative D call: TRBD1 (5 bases). CDR3 length: 16 amino acids. V was pared by 6 bases and J by 6 bases, with 23 bases between. CDR1 SNHLY and CDR2 FYNNEI come from the germline V gene. In DNA form, the CDR3 reads TGTGCCAGCAGGCCCGCTTCACCGGGACTCCTTGATGGCTACACCTTC. Translating it yields CASRPASPGLLDGYTF.

This chain links TRBV28 with TRBJ2-3; 9 bases agree with TRBD1. Germline V CDR1 and CDR2: MDHEN, SYDVKM. The length of the CDR3 is 16 residues. V lost 7 bases, J lost 0 bases, and 8 bases stayed unmatched. The CDR3 loop reads CASTPGTGISTDTQYF. Here the CDR3 DNA reads TGTGCCAGCACACCCGGGACAGGGATTAGCACAGATACGCAGTATTTT.

The CDR3 loop reads CSVGYTQYF. The CDR3 nucleotides are TGCAGCGTTGGATATACGCAGTATTTT. The chain links TRBV29-1 to TRBJ2-3; no clear D. CDR3 length: 9 residues. V lost 4 bases and J lost 7, with 3 bases in between. Germline CDR1 reads SQVTM; CDR2 reads ANQGSEA.

This clonotype was seen a few times. This chain links TRBV15 with TRBJ2-2, with D unresolved. V lost 8 bases and J 7 bases, leaving 5 bases between the germline ends. The CDR3 extends over 10 amino acids. The germline CDR1 and CDR2 sequences are LNHNV and YYDKDF (reference sequence). DNA of the CDR3: TGTGCCACCCTTCTCGGGGAGCTGTTTTTT. Its translation is CATLLGELFF.

The rearrangement uses TRBV4-1 and TRBJ2-7; the match to TRBD1 covers 7 bases. The J segment lost 4 bases and the V segment lost 1 base, leaving 7 bases of the junction unmatched. Germline loops: CDR1 MGHRA, CDR2 YSYEKL. The CDR3 runs 15 residues. CDR3 protein: CASSQGTGPLYEQYF. CDR3 coding DNA: TGCGCCAGCAGCCAAGGGACAGGTCCACTTTACGAGCAGTACTTC.

This sequence joins TRBV18 and TRBJ2-5; no clear D gene. There are 15 residues in the CDR3. Per the germline V gene, CDR1 is KGHSH and CDR2 is LQKENI. The germline V and J ends were trimmed by 0 bases and 1 base, with 9 bases remaining between them. Here the CDR3 DNA reads TGTGCCAGCTCACCACCGAGGACCCTCCAAGAGACCCAGTACTTC. This codes for CASSPPRTLQETQYF.

This clonotype was seen only a few times. This chain joins TRBV6-6 and TRBJ2-1; possibly TRBD1 for D (6 bases). V dropped 10 bases and J dropped 4 bases, with 11 bases sitting between them. This CDR3 contains 12 residues. CDR1 is MNHNY, CDR2 SVGAGI, per germline (reference sequence). CDR3 protein: CAIWDTYNEQFF. Here the CDR3 DNA reads TGTGCCATTTGGGACACTTACAATGAGCAGTTCTTC.

A few counts support this clonotype. J is TRBJ1-1 and V is TRBV29-1, with 8 bases lining up with TRBD1. V shed 1 base, J shed 0 bases, and the junction held 1 base outside the gene matches. Germline loops: CDR1 SQVTM, CDR2 ANQGSEA. The CDR3 length is 14 residues. The CDR3 sequence: CSVEGQGMNTEAFF. The CDR3 DNA is TGCAGCGTTGAAGGACAGGGGATGAACACTGAAGCTTTCTTT.

In this sample, this clonotype turned up a few times. The chain recombines TRBV20-1 with TRBJ2-4; a possible D gene is TRBD2 (5 bases). CDR3 length equals 15 residues. V shed 2 bases and J shed 1 base, with 12 bases lying between them. Germline CDR1 reads DFQATT; CDR2 reads SNEGSKA (reference sequence). CDR3 in DNA: TGCAGTGCTAGAAAACTCGGGGTGGCCAAAAACATTCAGTACTTC. Its translation: CSARKLGVAKNIQYF.

This sequence joins TRBV15 and TRBJ2-5; 7 bases are a match to TRBD2. Germline CDR1 is LNHNV and CDR2 is YYDKDF (reference sequence). The CDR3 is 16 residues long. J was trimmed by 4 bases and V by 0 bases; bases with no gene match: 8. The CDR3 DNA is TGTGCCACCAGCAGAGATGGCGGGGGATGGGGAGAGACCCAGTACTTC. As protein: CATSRDGGGWGETQYF.

This clonotype was found a few times. The chain combines TRBV15 with TRBJ2-7; TRBD1 matches 8 bases. The V segment lost 6 bases and the J segment 5 bases; nucleotides outside the gene matches: 3. Germline lookup yields CDR1 LNHNV and CDR2 YYDKDF (reference sequence). CDR3 size: 12 residues. CDR3 protein: CATSPTGDEQYF. Here the CDR3 DNA reads TGTGCCACCAGTCCGACAGGGGACGAGCAGTACTTC.

There are many counts of this clonotype. The chain carries TRBV28 and TRBJ2-5, with TRBD2 identical over 10 bases. Germline V gene lookup returns CDR1 MDHEN and CDR2 SYDVKM. The CDR3 consists of 15 residues. With V trimmed by 9 bases and J by 0 bases, 7 bases remained unmatched. In DNA form, the CDR3 reads TGTGCCAGTTCATCTAGCGGGGGCGACCAAGAGACCCAGTACTTC. This codes for CASSSSGGDQETQYF.

The rearrangement joins TRBV12-3 or TRBV12-4 to TRBJ2-5; 8 bases line up with TRBD2. V was clipped by 2 bases and J by 2 bases; unmatched bases: 1. CDR3 length: 14 amino acids. The CDR3, as DNA: TGTGCCAGCAGTTTACGGGGGGGGCAAGAGACCCAGTACTTC. This translates into CASSLRGGQETQYF.

The J gene is TRBJ2-7, the V gene TRBV29-1; D is possibly TRBD2 (5 bases). The germline gives CDR1 SQVTM, CDR2 ANQGSEA. V dropped 0 bases and J dropped 0 bases, with 12 bases sitting between them. This CDR3 has 15 residues. The CDR3 sequence: CSVEEPAGLSYEQYF. CDR3 nucleotide sequence: TGCAGCGTTGAAGAGCCGGCAGGACTCTCCTACGAGCAGTACTTC.

This clonotype was detected ten times or more. The CDR3 loop is CASSFTAVEAFF. CDR3 bases: TGTGCCAGCAGCTTTACGGCTGTTGAAGCTTTCTTT. The chain is built from TRBV7-2 and TRBJ1-1, with D hard to call. Trimming shortened V by 3 bases and J by 7 bases, and 9 bases separated the two germline ends. CDR3 size: 12 residues. Germline V CDR1 and CDR2: SGHTA, FQGNSA.

This clonotype showed up many times. V gene TRBV7-8 combines with J gene TRBJ2-1, with D possibly TRBD2 on 6 matching bases. CDR1 is SGHVS, CDR2 FQNEAQ, per germline. This CDR3 comprises 16 residues. The V and J ends lost 0 bases and 5 bases respectively, with 14 bases between them. The CDR3 sequence: CASSLAPVGGDNEQFF. The CDR3 DNA is TGTGCCAGCAGCTTAGCCCCCGTTGGCGGGGACAATGAGCAGTTCTTC.

V usage is TRBV7-9 and J usage is TRBJ1-5, with 7 bases fitting TRBD1. This CDR3 spans 14 amino acids. Germline V gives CDR1 SEHNR, CDR2 FQNEAQ (reference sequence). V lost 5 bases and J lost 4; bases outside the gene matches: 5. CDR3 in amino acids: CASSRLTGNQPQHF. The DNA for the CDR3 is TGTGCCAGCAGCCGATTGACAGGGAATCAGCCCCAGCATTTT.

The chain carries TRBV29-1 and TRBJ2-3; D call uncertain. Trimming pared 5 bases from V and 8 bases from J, leaving 14 bases between. Germline V gene data show CDR1 as SQVTM and CDR2 as ANQGSEA. This CDR3 contains 12 residues. CDR3 in amino acids: CSVPLRPFTQYF. The CDR3 DNA reads TGCAGCGTTCCACTCCGACCCTTTACGCAGTATTTT.

The chain couples TRBV28 to TRBJ2-4; the D gene could be TRBD1 or TRBD2 (5 bases each). Germline loops: CDR1 MDHEN, CDR2 SYDVKM. V gave up 3 bases and J gave up 0 bases, with 18 bases separating them. This CDR3 comprises 18 residues. Here the CDR3 reads CASSFGDAKSIAKNIQYF. The CDR3 region has the DNA TGTGCCAGCAGTTTCGGGGACGCGAAGTCGATAGCCAAAAACATTCAGTACTTC. The full variable domain, with the rest looked up from reference TRBV28 and TRBJ2-4, is DVKVTQSSRYLVKRTGEKVFLECVQDMDHENMFWYRQDPGLGLRLIYFSYDVKMKEKGDIPEGYSVSREKKERFSLILESASTNQTSMYLCASSFGDAKSIAKNIQYFGAGTRLSVL.